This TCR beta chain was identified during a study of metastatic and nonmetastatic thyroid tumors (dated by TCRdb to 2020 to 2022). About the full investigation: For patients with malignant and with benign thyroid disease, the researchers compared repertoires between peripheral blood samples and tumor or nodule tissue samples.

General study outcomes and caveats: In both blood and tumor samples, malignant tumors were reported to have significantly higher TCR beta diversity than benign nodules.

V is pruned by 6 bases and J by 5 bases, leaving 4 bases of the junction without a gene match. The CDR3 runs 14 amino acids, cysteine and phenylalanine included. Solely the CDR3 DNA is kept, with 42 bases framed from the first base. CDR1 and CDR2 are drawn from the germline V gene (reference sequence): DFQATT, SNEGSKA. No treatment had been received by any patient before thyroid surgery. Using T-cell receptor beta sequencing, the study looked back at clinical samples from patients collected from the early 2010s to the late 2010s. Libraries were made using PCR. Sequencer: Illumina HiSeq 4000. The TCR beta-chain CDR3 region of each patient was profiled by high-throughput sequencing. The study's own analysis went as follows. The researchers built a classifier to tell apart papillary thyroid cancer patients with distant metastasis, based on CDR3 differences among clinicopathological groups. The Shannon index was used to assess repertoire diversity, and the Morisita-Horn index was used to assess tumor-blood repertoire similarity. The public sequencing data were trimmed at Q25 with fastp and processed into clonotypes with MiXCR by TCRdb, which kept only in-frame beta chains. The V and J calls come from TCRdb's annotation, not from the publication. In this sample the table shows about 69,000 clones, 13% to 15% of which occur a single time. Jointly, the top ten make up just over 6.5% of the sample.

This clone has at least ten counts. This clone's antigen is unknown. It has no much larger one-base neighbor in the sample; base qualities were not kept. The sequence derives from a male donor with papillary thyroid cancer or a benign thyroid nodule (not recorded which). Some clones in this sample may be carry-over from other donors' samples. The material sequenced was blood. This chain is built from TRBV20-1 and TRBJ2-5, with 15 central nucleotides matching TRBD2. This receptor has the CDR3 CSAGTSGRWETQYF. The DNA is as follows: TGCAGTGCGGGGACTAGCGGGAGGTGGGAGACCCAGTACTTC.